This T cell receptor (beta chain) derives from a study of cytomegalovirus exposure and HLA in healthy donors (dated by TCRdb to about 2017). Looking at the study overall: An earlier analysis of several hundred of the donors reported about 250 Gb of sequence data and more than 90 million unique TCR beta sequences from 150 million to 200 million T cells. About 320 gigabases of sequencing data and 80 million or so unique TCR sequences were included in an early release covering 550 to 800 HLA-typed donors. A later genetic analysis took genome-wide SNP genotypes for about three fifths of the 666 donors and used that subset as a discovery cohort. Of the 350 to 450 genotyped donors, 81% fell in the genetic ancestry cluster associated with self-reported Caucasian donors. The study aimed to test whether signatures of past pathogen exposure could be identified by cataloging public T cell receptors. High-throughput TCR immunosequencing, statistical association of individual TCRs with disease status, and machine learning were combined to predict cytomegalovirus infection status. Typing coverage differed by locus: A, B, C, DRB1 and DQB1 were typed in about 620-630 donors, DQA1 in 500 to 550, DPA1 in 600 to 610, and DPB1 in 472. The study used immunosequencing to profile the T cell repertoires of several hundred subjects and linked those repertoires to cytomegalovirus serostatus. In the later analysis, no new phenotypic data were used to find candidate immune exposures; instead, reliance was placed on TCR beta sequences and their occurrence across donors. On average, roughly 240,000 unique TCR beta nucleotide sequences were sequenced per donor among more than 350 genotyped donors of the cohort, with roughly 18% of those sequences being non-productive. In addition to the first cohort of hundreds of subjects, a separate validation cohort of approximately 130 different subjects was used. Every discovery cohort repertoire had been produced on one sequencing platform. In an earlier analysis of several hundred of the donors, high-throughput TCR beta sequencing was used to judge whether each TCR beta V gene segment behaved as functional or pseudogenic. A later analysis re-analyzed previously published TCR beta repertoires from 666 donors and added high-resolution HLA genotyping to study TCR occurrence patterns. Donor age, sex, ethnicity and CMV serostatus were collected together with the repertoire data. Several DR-DQ haplotypes were handled as single units for association and clustering because linkage in the cohort was strong. Class I and class II HLA loci were covered by the typing at four-digit resolution. General conclusions and limits of the study: Only TCR beta chains were sequenced in this cohort, and the absence of alpha or paired-chain data limited detectable features. A further reported finding was that TCR beta sequences accurately predicted the HLA-A and HLA-B alleles for most subjects in the first cohort. The only immune exposure information available for the cohort was CMV serostatus. The 87-base-pair reads could not distinguish some IMGT-functional V segments, including TRBV6-2 and TRBV6-3, so those segments were excluded. An earlier analysis of approximately 530 of the donors showed that most TCR beta V segments appeared in productive rearrangements either about 87% or about 30% of the time, which broadly matched IMGT annotations. A later genetic analysis reported fewer N-insertions in productive TCRs among donors in an Asian-associated ancestry cluster than the roughly 700-donor mean. The earlier analysis of approximately 540 of the donors excluded some 16 rarely observed V segments, including chromosome 9 orphons, because counts were too low. Several of the top co-occurrence clusters appeared to be linked to parvovirus B19, influenza, CMV and Epstein-Barr virus, according to a later analysis. Because some donors lacked HLA typing at each locus, the association tests relied only on the typed subset. Correlated functional status among segregating V segments might be attributable to linkage disequilibrium, but an unknown experimental factor could not be ruled out. In the study, approximately 150 TCR beta chains were listed as associated with cytomegalovirus. A group of highly shared sequence variants was considered likely to be a technical artifact of the sequencing pipeline. The classifier was reported to diagnose cytomegalovirus status with high specificity and sensitivity in both the original and validation cohorts. A later genetic analysis associated a missense DCLRE1C variant with V-gene and J-gene trimming of TCR beta chains, and an independent cohort replicated the association. Assigning TCR associations to individual alleles was difficult when HLA alleles, especially DR and DQ, strongly co-occurred. A later analysis found that TCR association rates varied across HLA loci, with DRB1 alleles showing the most associated TCRs and HLA-C alleles the fewest. Sequencing depth was assumed to be roughly uniform across donors in the presence/absence analyses, though that assumption may not hold. According to the authors, the approach could potentially be generalized to other disease states and immunological phenotypes. In a later analysis, HLA-associated TCR beta chains showed more clonal expansion and lower generation probabilities than non-associated chains that were equally common. Most CMV-associated TCR beta chains appeared to be HLA-restricted in a later analysis, and the HLA associations seemed to be driven largely by CMV exposure. Most TCR sequences were observed very rarely across donors, whereas some public TCRs were present in many individuals. Three of the identified cytomegalovirus-associated TCR beta chains were confirmed in vitro to be specific for cytomegalovirus antigens. In a later analysis, more than 15,000 TCR beta sequences were associated with specific HLA alleles at a false discovery rate of 0.05.

The library relied on the immunoSEQ multiplex PCR assay. For the multiplex PCR, a mixture combining 60 forward primers for TCR Vbeta segments and 13 reverse primers for TCR Jbeta segments was used. The CDR3 region of rearranged TCR beta genes was amplified from genomic DNA by a multiplex PCR assay. Amplified TCR beta libraries were sequenced as 87-base-pair reads on the Illumina HiSeq System. As for the original processing: A later analysis counted around 72 million unique TCR beta chains across the 650 to 800 repertoires, and about 10 million of these chains were shared by at least two donors. Raw reads were error-corrected and collapsed into unique sequences with a nearest-neighbor algorithm that merged closely related sequences to remove PCR and sequencing errors. V, D and J gene segments were assigned by aligning CDR3 sequences to IMGT reference sequences. For a sequence to be retained, a match of at least six nucleotides was required to both a V gene segment and a J gene segment. A rearrangement counted as productive if the CDR3 had no stop codons and remained in frame with V and J, and every other rearrangement counted as non-productive. CDR3 was defined according to IMGT convention as the region running from the second conserved V-encoded cysteine to the conserved J-encoded phenylalanine. Sequences without an unambiguous match to a single V gene segment were excluded from the earlier analysis of about 630 of the donors. An earlier analysis of approximately 590 of the donors called V segments functional above 56.7% productive rearrangements and segregating when the between-donor standard deviation exceeded 5%. A statistical classification framework was developed to diagnose cytomegalovirus status using the catalog of TCR beta chain sequences. In a later analysis, V and J genes were assigned by comparing TCR nucleotide sequences against IMGT/GENE-DB human TR gene sequences. A later analysis assigned CDR3 sequences and most-parsimonious VDJ recombination scenarios with the TCRdist pipeline. In a later analysis, every TCR beta chain was defined by the combination of its CDR3 amino acid sequence and its V-gene family, and reads without a unique V-gene family were dropped. A later analysis removed 550 to 650 highly shared, low-generation-probability nucleotide sequences to deal with suspected cross-contamination and a sequencing artifact. For each public chain, a later analysis derived a clonal expansion index from normalized ranks of inferred template counts within each repertoire. In a later analysis, generation probabilities were computed using a VDJ recombination model fitted to out-of-frame rearrangements, and the results were checked against IGoR. In a later analysis, TCR-TCR, TCR-HLA and TCR-CMV co-occurrence was scored with hypergeometric tests, and a repertoire-size bias correction was applied to TCR pairs. False discovery rates were estimated in a later analysis by permuting HLA or CMV assignments 20 times. A later analysis grouped co-occurring TCRs with DBSCAN, adding TCRdist sequence similarity when clustering within HLA-allele-positive subsets. Repertoires with fewer than 30,000 or more than 120,000 public chains, plus five repertoires with anomalous nucleotide sharing, were excluded from co-occurrence clustering. Entries here come from immuneACCESS through TCRdb and include only in-frame sequences with V and J called. Some clones fail to appear in such tables; in the studies checked, an unresolved V gene covers under half of the shortfall, and the cause of the remainder is unknown. V and J calls and clone size are given by that table; D and trimming were obtained from the DNA. This sample gives roughly 86,000 clones in total; over 65% of them show up just once. Clones ranked in the top ten supply 3.9% of the sample.

This clone was detected only once. The clone's antigen remains unknown. The record has no base qualities; no much larger clone is one base away. The cohort comprised several hundred healthy bone marrow donors. Cohort members were all nominally healthy when sampled, although unrecorded immune exposures were likely present. The donor tested CMV seronegative and was one of the 352 seronegative cohort members. Each donor provided a peripheral blood sample, and peripheral blood mononuclear cells were used for TCR beta sequencing. Genomic DNA was extracted from the blood cell samples with the Qiagen DNeasy Blood Extraction Kit. According to the germline V gene, CDR1 reads MNHEY and CDR2 reads SVGAGI. From cysteine to phenylalanine, the CDR3 is 15 amino acids long. Here the CDR3 DNA is all that survives: 45 bases in frame from base 1. The V and J ends are trimmed by 0 bases and 6 bases, leaving 12 bases between them.

The clonotype comes from a man under 40 in good health and CMV-seronegative. What was sequenced was PBMCs. The chain links TRBV6-5 with TRBJ1-5, with no confident D gene call. Here the CDR3 is given as CASSYSDREGQPQHF. The DNA sequence follows: TGTGCCAGCAGTTACTCGGATCGTGAGGGTCAGCCCCAGCATTTT.